The 14 T cell receptor beta chains in this list originate from one sample, sequenced in a study of T cell changes during pregnancy in multiple sclerosis. The method was immunoSEQ multiplex PCR; TCRdb's version includes in-frame clones alone and lacks a portion of them. The sample lists roughly 48,000 clones, about 90% occurring once. The starting material was CD4+ T cells from peripheral blood mononuclear cells, obtained in the second trimester of pregnancy. The receptor set was obtained from a female donor with multiple sclerosis, enrolled in a pregnancy study.

Only one count was recorded for this clone. The chain carries TRBV28 and TRBJ1-5, with 10 positions matching TRBD1. The V gene end was trimmed by 5 bases and the J gene end by 6 bases; junction bases not matched to a gene: 4. This CDR3 has 14 residues. Germline V gene lookup returns CDR1 MDHEN and CDR2 SYDVKM. The CDR3 DNA reads TGTGCCAGCAGTGGGGGGACAGGGGCTCAGCCCCAGCATTTT. It specifies CASSGGTGAQPQHF.

This clone came up once. The chain has TRBV2 and TRBJ2-3; D might be TRBD2 (6 bases). The CDR3 has 10 residues. Germline CDR1 SNHLY, CDR2 FYNNEI. Deletions cut 5 bases from V and 14 bases from J, with 11 bases between. The CDR3 loop is CASSLGTVYF. CDR3 DNA sequence: TGTGCCAGCAGTTTAGGGACTGTGTATTTT.

This chain links TRBV7-9 with TRBJ2-1; D not resolved. This CDR3 has 15 amino acids. The germline CDR1 and CDR2 sequences are SEHNR and FQNEAQ (reference sequence). Trimming cost V 4 bases and J 12 bases, with 22 bases left between them. The CDR3 coding sequence is TGTGCCAGCAGCTCCTCGTACCTCGCGGTCGGGTGGCAGTTCTTC. Its translation is CASSSSYLAVGWQFF.

This clone was seen just once. The V gene is TRBV5-1, the J gene TRBJ2-7; 7 bases fit TRBD2. The CDR3 length is 15 residues. Germline CDR1 is SGHRS and CDR2 is YFSETQ. V lost 4 bases to trimming and J lost 2 bases; unmatched junction nucleotides: 9. The chain's CDR3 is CASSPGGRGAYEQYF. CDR3 nucleotide sequence: TGCGCCAGCAGCCCCGGGGGACGGGGGGCCTACGAGCAGTACTTC. Looking up the rest from reference TRBV5-1 and TRBJ2-7 gives the full variable domain: KAGVTQTPRYLIKTRGQQVTLSCSPISGHRSVSWYQQTPGQGLQFLFEYFSETQRNKGNFPGRFSGRQFSNSRSEMNVSTLELGDSALYLCASSPGGRGAYEQYFGPGTRLTVT.

For the CDR3, the DNA is TGTGCCATCAGTGAGTCCCGGCCCTTAGGAGCTTTCTATGGCTACACCTTC. Its protein product is CAISESRPLGAFYGYTF. The gene calls are TRBV10-3 and TRBJ1-2; no definite D call. Germline V CDR1 and CDR2: ENHRY, SYGVKD. The CDR3 consists of 17 residues. V lost 0 bases, J lost 4 bases, and 18 bases lay in between.

The chain recombines TRBV2 with TRBJ1-5; D unclear. Per the germline V gene, CDR1 is SNHLY and CDR2 is FYNNEI. Trimming took 6 bases from V and 0 from J, leaving 18 bases between them. This CDR3 spans 17 amino acids. CDR3 residues: CASRVPDSSYSNQPQHF. CDR3 nucleotide sequence: TGTGCCAGCAGGGTCCCCGATAGTTCGTATAGCAATCAGCCCCAGCATTTT.

This clone was recorded only once. The J gene is TRBJ2-3, the V gene TRBV2, with D maybe TRBD2 (5 bases). This CDR3 has 14 amino acids. CDR1 SNHLY and CDR2 FYNNEI come from the germline V gene. V lost 8 bases and J 2 bases, leaving 14 bases between the germline ends. This CDR3 reads CASAPGWSTDTQYF. The CDR3 nucleotides read TGTGCCAGCGCCCCGGGGTGGTCCACAGATACGCAGTATTTT.

The gene calls are TRBV7-3 and TRBJ2-7, with 12 bases aligning to TRBD2. The germline V gene encodes CDR1 SGHTA and CDR2 FQGTGA. V lost 1 base to trimming and J lost 2 bases; unmatched junction nucleotides: 6. There are 17 residues in the CDR3. The DNA of the CDR3 is TGTGCCAGCAGCTTAAAACTGGCTAGCGGGAGGGCCTACGAGCAGTACTTC. This encodes CASSLKLASGRAYEQYF. Using reference TRBV7-3 and TRBJ2-7 for the parts outside the CDR3, the full variable domain is GAGVSQTPSNKVTEKGKYVELRCDPISGHTALYWYRQSLGQGPEFLIYFQGTGAADDSGLPNDRFFAVRPEGSVSTLKIQRTERGDSAVYLCASSLKLASGRAYEQYFGPGTRLTVT.

This chain links TRBV6-4 with TRBJ2-4; 14 bases line up with TRBD2. The CDR3 consists of 18 residues. J lost 7 bases, V lost 0 bases, and 8 bases had no gene match. Germline V gene lookup returns CDR1 MRHNA and CDR2 SNTAGT. The chain's CDR3 is CASSDSRGLAGECNIQYF. The DNA for the CDR3 is TGTGCCAGCAGTGACTCGAGGGGACTAGCGGGAGAATGTAACATTCAGTACTTC.

This rearrangement joins TRBV30 to TRBJ2-1, with TRBD2 matching over 9 bases. There are 14 residues in the CDR3. Trimming took 8 bases from V and 2 from J; bases not matched to a gene: 7. Germline lookup yields CDR1 GTSNPN and CDR2 SVGIG (reference sequence). DNA for the CDR3: TGTGCCGTGAGCCTAGCGGGGCCCTACAATGAGCAGTTCTTC. Protein sequence: CAVSLAGPYNEQFF.

This chain links TRBV11-3 with TRBJ2-5; 7 nucleotides match TRBD2. The CDR3 has 17 amino acids. The J segment lost 2 bases and the V segment lost 5 bases, leaving 14 bases of the junction unmatched. From germline, CDR1 is SGHNT and CDR2 YENEEA. The CDR3 DNA is TGTGCCAGCAGCCGCGGACTAGTCCCTATGTCGCAAGAGACCCAGTACTTC. Translation: CASSRGLVPMSQETQYF.

J is TRBJ2-1 and V is TRBV10-2, with TRBD2 matching over 7 bases. J gave up 0 bases and V 6 bases, and 5 bases lay outside the gene matches. This CDR3 comprises 15 residues. Germline V gene lookup returns CDR1 WSHSY and CDR2 SAAADI. The CDR3 DNA is TGCGCCAGCAGCTCTAGCGGAAGCTCCTACAATGAGCAGTTCTTC. It translates to CASSSSGSSYNEQFF.

The V call is TRBV5-6, the J call TRBJ2-7; TRBD2 is a possible D gene (5 bases). Germline CDR1 and CDR2: SGHDT and YYEEEE. CDR3 length: 12 residues. Trimming stripped 2 bases from V and 7 bases from J, with 10 bases between. The CDR3 region is CASSLNTGEQYF. DNA for the CDR3: TGTGCCAGCAGCTTAAACACGGGGGAGCAGTACTTC.

This clone was detected only a few times. V is TRBV2 and J is TRBJ2-2; D remains unclear. CDR1 is SNHLY, CDR2 FYNNEI, per germline. Trimming shortened V by 5 bases and J by 6 bases, and 4 bases separated the two germline ends. The CDR3 has 11 amino acids. CDR3 nucleotide sequence: TGTGCCAGCAGTTATGCCGGGGAGCTGTTTTTT. The encoded protein is CASSYAGELFF.